This TCR beta chain was identified in a study of T cells after yellow fever vaccination. Study observations and caveats: Abundant clonotypes (contaminants from the bulk population) could be present in FACS-sorted repertoires.

J was trimmed by 0 bases and V by 4 bases; bases with no gene match: 4. Germline loops: CDR1 SGHRS, CDR2 YFSETQ. The CDR3 sequence is 15 residues long. This clonotype has a count of ten or more. Its antigen is undetermined. 5'RACE template switching produced TCR cDNA carrying a universal primer site and UMIs. TCRdb re-called the 5' RACE reads through MiXCR, storing one row per CDR3 protein. Of 230,000 or so distinct CDR3 sequences listed, over 6.5% are singletons. Specimen: CD4+ T cells sorted from PBMCs, collected on the day of the yellow fever booster vaccination. V is TRBV5-1 and J is TRBJ2-3, with 8 bases matching TRBD1. This TCR was sampled from a man younger than 45 who received the YFV17D yellow fever vaccine. CDR3 nucleotides: TGCGCCAGCAGCCCACGGACAGGGAGCACAGATACGCAGTATTTT. Protein product: CASSPRTGSTDTQYF.